This T cell receptor (beta chain) was identified during a study of CD8 T cells in Susac syndrome. For the study at large: When blood was drawn, the patients with Susac syndrome were therapy-naive, on corticosteroids, or on intravenous immunoglobulin alone. Study observations and caveats: Clonal expansion was missing from Susac syndrome CD4+ T cell repertoires.

Details on this clonotype: Antigen unknown.

The RNA, about 0.5 to 1 ug, was put through reverse transcription using random hexamers. TCRdb recomputed calls from the immunoSEQ multiplex PCR reads with MiXCR, one row per CDR3 protein. The sample carries under 300,000 distinct CDR3 sequences, 90% to 97% recorded once. Trimming took off 4 bases at V and 4 bases at J, with 11 bases between the two ends. This CDR3 region has 12 residues. Germline V gives CDR1 SQVTM, CDR2 ANQGSEA. This rearrangement joins TRBV29-1 to TRBJ2-7, with a tentative D call TRBD1 (5 bases). The source is a human donor with Susac syndrome. The sample taken for sequencing was CD4+ T cells from PBMCs. The CDR3 reads CSVADNPYEQYF. The CDR3, as DNA: TGCAGCGTTGCGGACAACCCTTACGAGCAGTACTTC.